Listed below are T cell receptor beta chains from one sample, sequenced in a study of T cell responses to AZD1222 COVID-19 vaccine. Using immunoSEQ multiplex PCR, the repertoire was profiled, and TCRdb retains in-frame clones only, with some absent. The table records about 160,000 clones, roughly 94% of them present only once. The input for sequencing was peripheral blood, taken on day 0 of AZD1222 vaccination. These receptors were obtained from an adult in good health. Each CDR3 is given with its conserved first and last residue. The order of the fields is V gene, clone size, CDR3 protein. Some rows mark clone size as missing; the rest say once, few, many or name a class of expanded clone.

V gene: TRBV30
clone size: NA
CDR3 protein: CAWSVGSNTIYF

V gene: TRBV18
clone size: NA
CDR3 protein: CASSPGTGGRETQYF

V gene: TRBV2
clone size: NA
CDR3 protein: CASSDAQASTDTQYF

V gene: TRBV27
clone size: NA
CDR3 protein: CASRQGARNEQFF

V gene: TRBV24-1
clone size: NA
CDR3 protein: CATGSKAETQYF

V gene: TRBV18
clone size: NA
CDR3 protein: CASSPGQVDTGELFF

V gene: TRBV19
clone size: NA
CDR3 protein: CASSEEQGTEAFF

V gene: TRBV28
clone size: NA
CDR3 protein: CASSTSGFLPYGYTF

V gene: TRBV28
clone size: NA
CDR3 protein: CASSSRTVLYGYTF

V gene: TRBV27
clone size: NA
CDR3 protein: CASSLGGRWFF

V gene: TRBV23-1
clone size: NA
CDR3 protein: CASSRGVRTMNTEAFF

V gene: TRBV24-1
clone size: NA
CDR3 protein: CATSEAGTAEKLFF

V gene: TRBV6-4
clone size: NA
CDR3 protein: CASSDSSGGADTQYF

V gene: TRBV7-9
clone size: NA
CDR3 protein: CASSLVGRGMNTEAFF

V gene: TRBV6-6
clone size: NA
CDR3 protein: CASSRPTSGILQETQYF

V gene: TRBV5-1
clone size: NA
CDR3 protein: CASSLYPPGGSYNSPLHF

V gene: TRBV5-1
clone size: NA
CDR3 protein: CASSENRDTQYF

V gene: TRBV6-5
clone size: NA
CDR3 protein: CASSPGTANEKLFF

V gene: TRBV11-2
clone size: NA
CDR3 protein: CASSSQGNTEAFF

V gene: TRBV7-2
clone size: NA
CDR3 protein: CASSGEGLQPQHF

V gene: TRBV28
clone size: NA
CDR3 protein: CASSLSGEGQPQHF

V gene: TRBV7-9
clone size: NA
CDR3 protein: CASSLDRGRDTEAFF

V gene: TRBV6-5
clone size: once
CDR3 protein: CASRTLGSGNTIYF

V gene: TRBV5-1
clone size: NA
CDR3 protein: CASSLGRGADTQYF

V gene: TRBV27
clone size: NA
CDR3 protein: CASTSLTKDTQYF

V gene: TRBV10-1
clone size: NA
CDR3 protein: CASSRVAGLDGYTF

V gene: TRBV5-1
clone size: NA
CDR3 protein: CASSSYGQGQETQYF

V gene: TRBV4-1
clone size: NA
CDR3 protein: CASSQPTVLGSGYTF

V gene: TRBV6-5
clone size: NA
CDR3 protein: CASEDLITTNEKLFF

V gene: TRBV4-2
clone size: NA
CDR3 protein: CASSQVAGTTGELFF

V gene: TRBV12-3/TRBV12-4
clone size: once
CDR3 protein: CASSFGLYGYTF

V gene: TRBV9
clone size: NA
CDR3 protein: CASSVSGSGKETQYF

V gene: TRBV18
clone size: NA
CDR3 protein: CASSRRDRAGNTIYF

V gene: TRBV9
clone size: NA
CDR3 protein: CASSVAGLAGAEQFF

V gene: TRBV9
clone size: NA
CDR3 protein: CASSAFEGGTEAFF

V gene: TRBV4-1
clone size: NA
CDR3 protein: CASSQGFFGEQFF

V gene: TRBV16
clone size: NA
CDR3 protein: CASSQSKGKLFF

V gene: TRBV11-2
clone size: NA
CDR3 protein: CASSFYFGVGYTF

V gene: TRBV6-5
clone size: NA
CDR3 protein: CASSRDRGNYGYTF

V gene: TRBV14
clone size: once
CDR3 protein: CASSQGLALLYNEQFF

V gene: TRBV3-1/TRBV3-2
clone size: NA
CDR3 protein: CASSQDQRETQYF

V gene: TRBV3-1/TRBV3-2
clone size: NA
CDR3 protein: CASTRLQGRYETQYF

V gene: TRBV5-8
clone size: NA
CDR3 protein: CASSLGHSPDTQYF

V gene: TRBV6-2/TRBV6-3
clone size: NA
CDR3 protein: CASSSRLAGGLVTGELFF

V gene: TRBV5-6
clone size: NA
CDR3 protein: CASSLGYMDLGYGYTF

V gene: TRBV6-5
clone size: NA
CDR3 protein: CASSPGGASDYGYTF

V gene: TRBV29-1
clone size: NA
CDR3 protein: CSVESGPGRTEAFF

V gene: TRBV3-1/TRBV3-2
clone size: once
CDR3 protein: CASSQTQGLNTEAFF

V gene: TRBV30
clone size: NA
CDR3 protein: CAWSASYGYTF

V gene: TRBV6-5
clone size: NA
CDR3 protein: CASTMGTGGFNEQFF

V gene: TRBV5-4
clone size: NA
CDR3 protein: CASSPPGGETQYF

V gene: TRBV10-3
clone size: NA
CDR3 protein: CAIRDPRLADIYNEQFF

V gene: TRBV10-3
clone size: NA
CDR3 protein: CAISEAGWGAYNEQFF

V gene: TRBV5-4
clone size: NA
CDR3 protein: CASSLPGLAENTGELFF